This T cell receptor beta chain was identified during a study of blood T cells in healthy people across ages. Study-wide findings and caveats: The long-lived group displayed more naive CD4+ cells, plus higher diversity, than the aged donors did. Roughly linear declines in TCR beta diversity per million T cells occurred with age.

It was with a sample-barcoded 5' primer and a J-beta primer mix that a second PCR of roughly 6 to 11 cycles was run. Each cDNA molecule carried a tag from a template-switch adaptor that contained 12 random nucleotides. One entry per CDR3 protein results from TCRdb running MiXCR on the 5' RACE reads. The sample contains about 1,800,000 distinct CDR3 sequences, 28% of which appear only once. This CDR3 spans 14 amino acids. Trimming removed 5 bases from V and 4 bases from J; junction bases left unmatched: 4. Whenever a sample was processed, at least 7 million PBMCs were isolated. As concerns this clonotype: No antigen is known for it.

The genes are TRBV12-3 or TRBV12-4 and TRBJ2-1, with TRBD2 identical over 8 bases. The TCR originated in a woman aged 30 to 39 in good health. The specimen was blood. The CDR3 region has the DNA TGTGCCAGCAGTGAGACTAGCGCATACAATGAGCAGTTCTTC. It encodes CASSETSAYNEQFF.